This T cell receptor (beta chain) emerged from a study of tumor and adjacent non-tumor tissue in lung cancer. A modified ARM-PCR protocol with three rounds of nested PCR amplified TCRbeta. TCRdb re-called the multiplex PCR reads with MiXCR, one entry per CDR3 protein. This repertoire shows some 90,000 distinct CDR3 sequences, roughly two thirds found once; its top ten account for 15%. Looked up from germline, CDR1 is SEHNR and CDR2 is FQNEAQ (reference sequence). CDR3 length: 16 amino acids. No cell sorting was done before RNA was extracted from the tissue. As for this clonotype: The junction departs from germline at one end; a sequencing error may be responsible.

The sequenced sample was lung tumor tissue. The source of this sequence is a man aged 70-80 years with non-small cell lung cancer. The V and J genes are TRBV7-9 and TRBJ1-1; 8 nucleotides agree with TRBD1. The CDR3 is CASSRGTGFYNTESFF. CDR3 bases: TGTGCCAGCAGTAGGGGGACAGGCTTTTATAACACTGAATCTTTCTTT. The whole variable domain, remainder taken from reference TRBV7-9 and TRBJ1-1, is DTGVSQNPRHKITKRGQNVTFRCDPISEHNRLYWYRQTLGQGPEFLTYFQNEAQLEKSRLLSDRFSAERPKGSFSTLEIQRTEQGDSAMYLCASSRGTGFYNTESFFGQGTRLTVV.